These 16 T cell receptor beta chains were sequenced from one sample in a study of blood T cell repertoires in COVID-19. TCRdb keeps only in-frame clones here, not all; method: immunoSEQ multiplex PCR. The sample lists about 150,000 clones; 84% were seen once. The sample comprised PBMCs or T cells enriched from blood (not recorded which). These receptors originate from a woman in her 50s who had recovered from COVID-19.

V gene TRBV5-4 combines with J gene TRBJ2-2; 8 bases align to TRBD1. CDR1 and CDR2 from the germline V gene are SGHNT and YYREEE (reference sequence). The junction had 8 bases not matched to a gene; V was cut back by 4 bases and J by 3 bases. The CDR3 is made up of 16 amino acids. CDR3 sequence reads: CASSRRTGKDTGELFF. The CDR3, as DNA: TGTGCCAGCAGCCGCCGGACAGGGAAGGACACCGGGGAGCTGTTTTTT. The complete variable domain, with remaining parts taken from reference TRBV5-4 and TRBJ2-2, reads ETGVTQSPTHLIKTRGQQVTLRCSSQSGHNTVSWYQQALGQGPQFIFQYYREEENGRGNFPPRFSGLQFPNYSSELNVNALELDDSALYLCASSRRTGKDTGELFFGEGSRLTVL.

The V gene is TRBV2, the J gene TRBJ1-3, with D perhaps matching TRBD1 (6 bases). The CDR3 has 15 residues. Trimming took off 6 bases at V and 4 bases at J, with 16 bases between the two ends. The germline V gene has CDR1 SNHLY and CDR2 FYNNEI. As DNA, the CDR3 is TGTGCCAGCAGCCCCCTCAGGGGCTCCGGAAACACCATATATTTT. Protein sequence: CASSPLRGSGNTIYF.

The chain uses TRBV7-3 and TRBJ2-1; D is perhaps TRBD1 (5 bases). Germline loops: CDR1 SGHTA, CDR2 FQGTGA. This CDR3 has 15 amino acids. With 5 bases removed from V and 8 bases from J, the gap between germline ends came to 19 bases. CDR3 loop: CASSRREGVGHEQFF. The CDR3 coding sequence is TGTGCCAGCAGCCGCCGTGAAGGGGTCGGTCATGAGCAGTTCTTC. Full variable domain (outside the CDR3, taken from reference TRBV7-3 and TRBJ2-1): GAGVSQTPSNKVTEKGKYVELRCDPISGHTALYWYRQSLGQGPEFLIYFQGTGAADDSGLPNDRFFAVRPEGSVSTLKIQRTERGDSAVYLCASSRREGVGHEQFFGPGTRLTVL.

This chain connects TRBV7-8 to TRBJ1-2, with 10 bases fitting TRBD1. Looked up from germline, CDR1 is SGHVS and CDR2 is FQNEAQ. The CDR3 is made up of 15 amino acids. The V and J ends lost 2 bases and 4 bases, in that order; junction bases with no gene match: 4. CDR3 in amino acids: CASSLRTGGLYGYTF. The CDR3 nucleotides are TGTGCCAGCAGCTTAAGGACAGGGGGGCTCTATGGCTACACCTTC.

The chain recombines TRBV5-1 with TRBJ2-3, with 7 bases identical to TRBD2. V dropped 0 bases and J dropped 3; count of bases not matched to a gene: 4. CDR1 and CDR2 from the germline V gene are SGHRS and YFSETQ. The CDR3 has 15 amino acids. The CDR3 sequence is CASSLVGRVTDTQYF. CDR3 DNA sequence: TGCGCCAGCAGCTTGGTGGGGAGGGTAACAGATACGCAGTATTTT.

The gene calls are TRBV27 and TRBJ2-1, with D unclear. The CDR3 extends over 14 amino acids. Germline V lookup: CDR1 MNHEY, CDR2 SMNVEV (reference sequence). Trimming removed 2 bases at V and 0 bases at J, with 5 bases between. CDR3 residues: CASSLRSSYNEQFF. CDR3 coding DNA: TGTGCCAGCAGTTTAAGGAGCTCCTACAATGAGCAGTTCTTC.

In its sample, this clone was seen once. The CDR3 DNA follows: TGTGCCAGCAGTTACTCGTACAAACAGGGCTACGAGCAGTACTTC. Translating gives CASSYSYKQGYEQYF. The chain employs TRBV6-5 and TRBJ2-7, with D perhaps matching TRBD1 (6 bases). Trimming left V 0 bases short and J 3 bases short, with 12 bases between. The CDR3 is made up of 15 amino acids. Germline CDR1 reads MNHEY; CDR2 reads SVGAGI.

This chain uses TRBV19 with TRBJ1-5, with unresolved D. The germline V and J ends were trimmed by 5 bases and 0 bases, with 11 bases remaining between them. The CDR3 covers 15 residues. Germline V gene data show CDR1 as LNHDA and CDR2 as SQIVND (reference sequence). DNA of the CDR3: TGTGCCAGTAGTGCAAGGGAGATTAGCAATCAGCCCCAGCATTTT. This translates into CASSAREISNQPQHF.

This chain joins TRBV7-2 and TRBJ1-5; D uncertain. CDR1 and CDR2 from the germline V gene are SGHTA and FQGNSA. V was shortened by 0 bases and J by 0 bases, with 9 bases between the two germline ends. The CDR3 consists of 16 residues. The CDR3: CASSLASGNSNQPQHF. As DNA, the CDR3 is TGTGCCAGCAGCTTAGCGTCAGGCAATAGCAATCAGCCCCAGCATTTT.

The chain combines TRBV6-5 with TRBJ1-2; 8 positions match TRBD1. The CDR3 sequence is 14 residues long. Losses at the gene ends were 2 bases for V and 3 bases for J; bases not matched to a gene: 2. Germline assignment: CDR1 MNHEY and CDR2 SVGAGI. In DNA, the CDR3 is TGTGCCAGCAGTTACGGACAGGGCTACTATGGCTACACCTTC. Protein product: CASSYGQGYYGYTF.

The chain has TRBV4-3 and TRBJ2-1, with D possibly matching TRBD2 (5 bases). Germline-derived CDR1 and CDR2 are LGHNA and YSLEER. V lost 4 bases to trimming and J lost 8 bases, with 18 bases between them. The CDR3 runs 15 residues. The CDR3 DNA follows: TGCGCCAGCAGCCCCCGATTAGGGAGAGACCATGAGCAGTTCTTC. Amino acids: CASSPRLGRDHEQFF.

The chain couples TRBV28 to TRBJ2-1; 9 bases are a match to TRBD2. The CDR3 extends over 15 amino acids. The ends lost 6 bases at V and 4 bases at J; junction bases unmatched: 7. Germline CDR1 and CDR2: MDHEN and SYDVKM. DNA of the CDR3: TGTGCCAGCAGCCGCTTAGCGGGAGCTTACAATGAGCAGTTCTTC. Amino acids: CASSRLAGAYNEQFF.

This chain uses TRBV3-1 (or the pseudogene TRBV3-2) with TRBJ2-3; the D gene is possibly TRBD2 (7 bases). This CDR3 region has 16 residues. Trimming removed 4 bases at V and 0 bases at J, with 14 bases between. Germline V lookup: CDR1 LGHDT, CDR2 YNNKEL (reference sequence). The DNA for the CDR3 is TGTGCCAGCAGCCGAGTCGGGGGGCGAAGCACAGATACGCAGTATTTT. It encodes CASSRVGGRSTDTQYF.

This sequence joins TRBV18 and TRBJ1-2; D possibly corresponds to TRBD1 (5 bases). Germline assignment: CDR1 KGHSH and CDR2 LQKENI. V shed 2 bases and J shed 1 base, with 8 bases lying between them. This CDR3 spans 14 amino acids. The CDR3: CASSPWGDNYGYTF. The CDR3 coding sequence is TGTGCCAGCTCACCATGGGGGGATAACTATGGCTACACCTTC.

The genes are TRBV6-1 and TRBJ1-5; 7 positions agree with TRBD1. CDR3 length: 17 amino acids. The germline gives CDR1 MNHNS, CDR2 SASEGT. Germline trimming cut 6 bases from V and 0 bases from J; bases unmatched to any gene: 11. DNA for the CDR3: TGTGCCAGCAGGGAAAACGCACAGGGGTATAGCAATCAGCCCCAGCATTTT. It translates to CASRENAQGYSNQPQHF.

The V call is TRBV18, the J call TRBJ1-6; 9 bases fit TRBD1. The CDR3 runs 17 residues. Germline V gene lookup returns CDR1 KGHSH and CDR2 LQKENI. With 3 bases clipped from V and 0 bases from J, the junction kept 3 bases outside the gene matches. The CDR3, as DNA: TGTGCCAGCTCACCGACAGGGGGGAGCTCCTATAATTCACCCCTCCACTTT. Translation gives CASSPTGGSSYNSPLHF.